This T cell receptor (beta chain) stems from a study of glioma-infiltrating T cells. V lost 5 bases and J lost 3, with 15 bases in between. The CDR3 covers 15 residues. The germline V gene has CDR1 MNHEY and CDR2 SVGEGT. Amplification of TCR alpha and beta CDR3 regions from RNA used iRepertoire nested multiplex PCR. TCRdb re-called the multiplex PCR reads with MiXCR, one entry per CDR3 protein. The sample shows about 410,000 distinct CDR3 sequences, 41% of them seen only once. The rearrangement uses TRBV6-2 or TRBV6-3 and TRBJ2-3, with a weak D call TRBD2 (5 bases). Sequencing was done on a sample of glioma tissue, nonneoplastic brain tissue, or PBMCs (not recorded which). The receptor was isolated from a human donor with low-grade glioma or glioblastoma, undergoing nonglioma brain surgery, or in good health (not recorded which). The CDR3 here is CASSTGKGETDTQYF. The DNA of the CDR3 is TGTGCCAGCAGTACGGGGAAGGGCGAAACAGATACGCAGTATTTT.